This TCR beta chain was recorded in a study of Graves' ophthalmopathy and Graves' hyperthyroidism. RNA transcripts served as template for amplifying TCR beta CDR3 sequences. RT-PCR with HTBI primers came first, then second-round multiplex PCR. Each CDR3 protein is one row after TCRdb ran MiXCR on the multiplex PCR reads. The sample holds hundreds of thousands of distinct CDR3 sequences, about 20% seen once. This clonotype showed up many times. Trimming removed 7 bases from V and 5 bases from J, with 17 bases in between. The CDR3 extends over 14 amino acids. The sequenced sample consisted of peripheral blood. J is TRBJ1-1 and V is TRBV12-3 or TRBV12-4; a weak D match, TRBD1 (5 bases). The source of this sequence is a woman under 30 with stable Graves' hyperthyroidism. Some clones in this sample may be carry-over from other donors' samples. The DNA for the CDR3 is TGTGCCAGCAACCTCCCGGGGCCAAGGACTGAAGCTTTCTTT. Its translation: CASNLPGPRTEAFF.